This T cell receptor (beta chain) was obtained from a study of CD4+ T cells in melanoma. Libraries were prepared by immunoSEQ multiplex PCR; TCRdb keeps only in-frame clonotypes and omits some of them. The sample shows approximately 14,000 clones, about 71% of them seen only once. The CDR3 sequence is 14 residues long. Comment on this clone: Its antigen is currently unknown.

Study-level findings and limits: Diverse differentiation states were reported for melanoma neoantigen-specific CD4+ T cells. CD8+ T cell, macrophage and B cell function reportedly correlated with neoantigen-specific CD4+ T cells.

The receptor comes from a human donor with melanoma. Sequenced material: cells from a culture (not recorded whether cultured in vitro). The gene calls are TRBV7-5 and TRBJ2-7; the table's D call of TRBD2 was not tested on the DNA. TRBV7-5 is reported as a pseudogene. The DNA of the CDR3 is TGTGCCAGAAGCTCAAGAGAGGCCATCTACGAGCAGTACTTC. Its translation: CARSSREAIYEQYF.